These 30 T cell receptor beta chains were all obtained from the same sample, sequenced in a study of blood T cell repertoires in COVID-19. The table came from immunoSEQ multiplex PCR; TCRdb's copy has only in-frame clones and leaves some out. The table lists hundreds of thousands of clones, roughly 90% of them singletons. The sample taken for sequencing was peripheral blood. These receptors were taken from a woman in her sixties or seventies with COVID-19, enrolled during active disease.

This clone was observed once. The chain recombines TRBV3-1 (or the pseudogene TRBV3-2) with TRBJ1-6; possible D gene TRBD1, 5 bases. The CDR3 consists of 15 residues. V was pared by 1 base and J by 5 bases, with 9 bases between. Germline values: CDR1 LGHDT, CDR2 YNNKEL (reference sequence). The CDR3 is CASSQVGAHNSPLHF. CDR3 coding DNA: TGTGCCAGCAGCCAAGTAGGGGCCCATAATTCACCCCTCCACTTT.

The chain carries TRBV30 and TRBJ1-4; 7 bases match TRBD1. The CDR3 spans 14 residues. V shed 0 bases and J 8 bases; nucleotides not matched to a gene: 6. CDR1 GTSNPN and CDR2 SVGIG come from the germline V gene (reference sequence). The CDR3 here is CAWSVGQGEEKLFF. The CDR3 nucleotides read TGTGCCTGGAGTGTAGGTCAGGGGGAAGAAAAACTGTTTTTT.

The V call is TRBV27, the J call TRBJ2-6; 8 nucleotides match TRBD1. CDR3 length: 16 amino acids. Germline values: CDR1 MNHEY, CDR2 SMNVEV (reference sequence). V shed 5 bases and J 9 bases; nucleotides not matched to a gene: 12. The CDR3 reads CASSPDRDRRGNVLTF. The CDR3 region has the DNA TGTGCCAGCAGTCCTGACCGGGACAGGCGGGGCAACGTCCTGACTTTC.

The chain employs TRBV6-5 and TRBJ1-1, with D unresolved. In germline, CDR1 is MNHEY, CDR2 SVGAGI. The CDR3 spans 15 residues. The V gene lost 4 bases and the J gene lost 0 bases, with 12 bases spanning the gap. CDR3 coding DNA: TGTGCCAGCAGTTCGGAAGGTCAGGTGAACACTGAAGCTTTCTTT. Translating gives CASSSEGQVNTEAFF.

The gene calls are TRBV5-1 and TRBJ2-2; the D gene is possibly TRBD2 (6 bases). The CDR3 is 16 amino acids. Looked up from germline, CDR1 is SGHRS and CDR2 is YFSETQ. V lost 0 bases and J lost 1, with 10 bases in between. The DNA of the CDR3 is TGCGCCAGCAGCTTGGCCTCGACTAGGAACACCGGGGAGCTGTTTTTT. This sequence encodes CASSLASTRNTGELFF.

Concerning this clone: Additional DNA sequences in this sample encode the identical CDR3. The CDR3 here is CASSPPGEQYF. The CDR3 coding sequence is TGTGCCAGCAGCCCCCCAGGCGAGCAGTACTTC. The gene calls are TRBV28 and TRBJ2-7; D uncertain. Germline V CDR1 and CDR2: MDHEN, SYDVKM. This CDR3 spans 11 amino acids. Between the trimmed V and J ends, which lost 6 bases and 6 bases, there was a span of 9 bases.

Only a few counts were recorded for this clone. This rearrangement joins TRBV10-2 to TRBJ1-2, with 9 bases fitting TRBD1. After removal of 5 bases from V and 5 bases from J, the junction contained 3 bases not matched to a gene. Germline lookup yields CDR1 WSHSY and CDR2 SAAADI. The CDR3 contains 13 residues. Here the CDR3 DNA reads TGCGCCAGCAGTAGGACAGGGGAATATGGCTACACCTTC. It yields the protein CASSRTGEYGYTF.

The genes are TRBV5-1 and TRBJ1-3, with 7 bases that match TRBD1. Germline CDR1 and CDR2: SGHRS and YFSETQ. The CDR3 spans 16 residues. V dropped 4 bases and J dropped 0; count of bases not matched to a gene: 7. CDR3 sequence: CASSQGVPSSGNTIYF. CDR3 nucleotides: TGCGCCAGCAGCCAGGGGGTCCCCAGCTCTGGAAACACCATATATTTT.

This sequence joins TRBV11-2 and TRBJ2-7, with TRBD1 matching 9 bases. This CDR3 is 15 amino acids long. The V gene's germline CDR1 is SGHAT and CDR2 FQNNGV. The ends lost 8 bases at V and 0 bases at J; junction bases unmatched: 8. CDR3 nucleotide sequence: TGTGCCAGCGTGACCGGGACAGGGAGCTCCTACGAGCAGTACTTC. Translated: CASVTGTGSSYEQYF.

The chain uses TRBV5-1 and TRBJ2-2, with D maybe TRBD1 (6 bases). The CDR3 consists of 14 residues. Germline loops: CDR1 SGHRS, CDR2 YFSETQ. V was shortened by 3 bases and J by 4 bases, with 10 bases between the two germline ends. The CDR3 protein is CASSSAGVTGELFF. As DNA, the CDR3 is TGCGCCAGCAGCTCCGCAGGGGTCACCGGGGAGCTGTTTTTT.

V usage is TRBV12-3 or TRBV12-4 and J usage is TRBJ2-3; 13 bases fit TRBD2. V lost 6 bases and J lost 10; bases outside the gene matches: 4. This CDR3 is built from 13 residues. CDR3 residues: CASRRLAGGPQYF. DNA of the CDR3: TGTGCCAGCAGACGACTAGCGGGGGGTCCGCAGTATTTT.

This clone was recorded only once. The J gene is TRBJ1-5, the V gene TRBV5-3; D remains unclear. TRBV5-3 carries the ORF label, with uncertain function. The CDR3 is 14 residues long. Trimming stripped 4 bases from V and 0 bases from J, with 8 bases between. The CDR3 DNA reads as TGTGCCAGAAGCCCTTTCCTTAGCAATCAGCCCCAGCATTTT. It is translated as CARSPFLSNQPQHF.

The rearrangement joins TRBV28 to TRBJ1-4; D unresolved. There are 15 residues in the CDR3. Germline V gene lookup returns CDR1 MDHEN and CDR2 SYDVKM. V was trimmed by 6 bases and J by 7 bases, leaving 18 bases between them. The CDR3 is CASSPQGSSGEKLFF. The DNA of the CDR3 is TGTGCCAGCAGCCCCCAAGGATCTAGTGGTGAAAAACTGTTTTTT. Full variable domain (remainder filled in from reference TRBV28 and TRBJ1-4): DVKVTQSSRYLVKRTGEKVFLECVQDMDHENMFWYRQDPGLGLRLIYFSYDVKMKEKGDIPEGYSVSREKKERFSLILESASTNQTSMYLCASSPQGSSGEKLFFGSGTQLSVL.

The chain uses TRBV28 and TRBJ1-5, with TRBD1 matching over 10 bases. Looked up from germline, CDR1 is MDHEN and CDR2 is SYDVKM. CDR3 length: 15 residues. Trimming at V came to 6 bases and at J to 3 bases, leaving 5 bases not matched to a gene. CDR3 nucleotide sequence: TGTGCCAGCAGCTCCGACAGGGGGCCCAATCAGCCCCAGCATTTT. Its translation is CASSSDRGPNQPQHF.

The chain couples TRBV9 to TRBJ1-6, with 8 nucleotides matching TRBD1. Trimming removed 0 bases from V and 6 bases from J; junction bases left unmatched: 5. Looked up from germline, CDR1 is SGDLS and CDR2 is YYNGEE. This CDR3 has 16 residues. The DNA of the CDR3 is TGTGCCAGCAGCGTAGGTGGTGGACAGGGTAATTCACCCCTCCACTTT. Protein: CASSVGGGQGNSPLHF.

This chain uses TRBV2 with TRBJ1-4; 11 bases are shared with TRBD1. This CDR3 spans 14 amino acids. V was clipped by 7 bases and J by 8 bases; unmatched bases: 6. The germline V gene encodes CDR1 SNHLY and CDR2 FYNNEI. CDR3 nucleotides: TGTGCCAGCAAGAAGGACAGGGGGCCCGAAAAACTGTTTTTT. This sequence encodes CASKKDRGPEKLFF.

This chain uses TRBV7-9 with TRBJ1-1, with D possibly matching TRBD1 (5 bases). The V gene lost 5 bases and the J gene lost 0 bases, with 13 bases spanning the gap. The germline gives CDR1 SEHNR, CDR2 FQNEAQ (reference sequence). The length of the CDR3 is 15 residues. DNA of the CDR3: TGTGCCAGCAGCCCGGTCGGGGGAATGAACACTGAAGCTTTCTTT. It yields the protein CASSPVGGMNTEAFF.

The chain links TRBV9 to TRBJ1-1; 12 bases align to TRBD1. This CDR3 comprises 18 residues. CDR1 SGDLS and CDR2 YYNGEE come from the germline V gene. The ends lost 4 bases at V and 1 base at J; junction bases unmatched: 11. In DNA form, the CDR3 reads TGTGCCAGCAGCATCTCACCGGGACAGGGGGCTGGGAACACTGAAGCTTTCTTT. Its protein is CASSISPGQGAGNTEAFF.

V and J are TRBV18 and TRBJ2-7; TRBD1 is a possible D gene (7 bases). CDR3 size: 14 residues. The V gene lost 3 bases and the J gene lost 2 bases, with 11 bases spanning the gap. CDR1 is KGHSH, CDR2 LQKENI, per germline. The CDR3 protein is CASSPGGGTYEQYF. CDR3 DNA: TGTGCCAGCTCACCCGGAGGGGGCACCTACGAGCAGTACTTC.

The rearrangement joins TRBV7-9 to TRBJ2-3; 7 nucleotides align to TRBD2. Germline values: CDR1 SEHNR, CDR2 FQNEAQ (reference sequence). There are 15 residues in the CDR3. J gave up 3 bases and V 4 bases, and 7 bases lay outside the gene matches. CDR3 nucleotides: TGTGCCAGCAGCTCCCGGGACTACCTTACAGATACGCAGTATTTT. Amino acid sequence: CASSSRDYLTDTQYF.

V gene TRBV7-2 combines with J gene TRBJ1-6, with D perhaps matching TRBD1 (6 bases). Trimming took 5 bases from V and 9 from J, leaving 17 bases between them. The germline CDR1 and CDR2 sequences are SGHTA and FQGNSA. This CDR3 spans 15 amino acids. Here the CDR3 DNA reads TGTGCCAGCAGCCCATCCCGTGGGGGCCCTTCACCCCTCCACTTT. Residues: CASSPSRGGPSPLHF.

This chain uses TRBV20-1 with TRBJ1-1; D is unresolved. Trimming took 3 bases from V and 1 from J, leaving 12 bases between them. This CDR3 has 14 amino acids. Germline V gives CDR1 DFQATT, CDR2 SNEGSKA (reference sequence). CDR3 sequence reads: CSASLLGSNTEAFF. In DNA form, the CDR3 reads TGCAGTGCTAGTTTATTGGGCTCGAACACTGAAGCTTTCTTT.

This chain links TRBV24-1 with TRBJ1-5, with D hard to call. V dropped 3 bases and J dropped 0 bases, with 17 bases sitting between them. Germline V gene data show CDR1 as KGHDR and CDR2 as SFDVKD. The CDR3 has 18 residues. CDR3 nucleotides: TGTGCCACCAGTGATCCGCGGGGTGGAAGGGATAGCAATCAGCCCCAGCATTTT. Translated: CATSDPRGGRDSNQPQHF.

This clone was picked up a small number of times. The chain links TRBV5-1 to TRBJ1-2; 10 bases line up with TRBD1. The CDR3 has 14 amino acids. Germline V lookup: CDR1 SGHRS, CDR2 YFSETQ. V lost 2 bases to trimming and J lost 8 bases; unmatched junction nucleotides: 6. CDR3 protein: CASSFLGTGEGYTF. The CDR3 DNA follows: TGCGCCAGCAGCTTTCTCGGGACAGGGGAAGGCTACACCTTC.

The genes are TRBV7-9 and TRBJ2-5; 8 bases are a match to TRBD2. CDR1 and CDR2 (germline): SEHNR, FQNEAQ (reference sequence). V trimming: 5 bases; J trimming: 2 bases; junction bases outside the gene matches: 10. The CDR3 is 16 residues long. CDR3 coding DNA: TGTGCCAGCAGCCCCTGGGGGCGGGGGGCACAAGAGACCCAGTACTTC. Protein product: CASSPWGRGAQETQYF.

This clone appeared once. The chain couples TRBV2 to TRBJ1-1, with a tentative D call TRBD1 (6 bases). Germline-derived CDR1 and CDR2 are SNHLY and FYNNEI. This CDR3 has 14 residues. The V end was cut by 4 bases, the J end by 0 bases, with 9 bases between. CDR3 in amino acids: CASSATGMNTEAFF. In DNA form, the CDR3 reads TGTGCCAGCAGTGCGACAGGAATGAACACTGAAGCTTTCTTT.

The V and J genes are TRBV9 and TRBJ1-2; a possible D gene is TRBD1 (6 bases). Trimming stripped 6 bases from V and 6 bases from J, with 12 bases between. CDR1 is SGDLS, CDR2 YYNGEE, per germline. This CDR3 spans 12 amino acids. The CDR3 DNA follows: TGTGCCAGCAAGGCAGGGGAGAATGGCTACACCTTC. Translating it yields CASKAGENGYTF.

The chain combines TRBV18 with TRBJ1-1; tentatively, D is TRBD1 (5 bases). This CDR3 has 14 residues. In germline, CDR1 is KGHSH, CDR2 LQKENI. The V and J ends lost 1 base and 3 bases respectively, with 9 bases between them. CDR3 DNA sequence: TGTGCCAGCTCACCACAGGGAGGGGACACTGAAGCTTTCTTT. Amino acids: CASSPQGGDTEAFF. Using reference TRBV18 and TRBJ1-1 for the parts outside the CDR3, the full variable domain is NAGVMQNPRHLVRRRGQEARLRCSPMKGHSHVYWYRQLPEEGLKFMVYLQKENIIDESGMPKERFSAEFPKEGPSILRIQQVVRGDSAAYFCASSPQGGDTEAFFGQGTRLTVV.

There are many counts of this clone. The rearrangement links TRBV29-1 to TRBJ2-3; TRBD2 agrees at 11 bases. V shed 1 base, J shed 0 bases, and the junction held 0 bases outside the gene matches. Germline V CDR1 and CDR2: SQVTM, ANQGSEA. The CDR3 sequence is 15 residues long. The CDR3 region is CSVEGLAGSTDTQYF. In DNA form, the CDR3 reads TGCAGCGTTGAAGGACTAGCGGGGAGCACAGATACGCAGTATTTT.

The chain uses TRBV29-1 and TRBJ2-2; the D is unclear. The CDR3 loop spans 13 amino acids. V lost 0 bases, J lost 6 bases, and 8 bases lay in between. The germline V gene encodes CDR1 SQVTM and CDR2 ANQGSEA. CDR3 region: CSVEERLSGELFF. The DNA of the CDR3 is TGCAGCGTTGAAGAACGACTCTCCGGGGAGCTGTTTTTT.